This TCR beta chain emerged from a study of human T cells and chemical hapten exposure. The CDR3 contains 12 residues. V shed 10 bases and J 3 bases; nucleotides not matched to a gene: 5. Germline V lookup: CDR1 ENHRY, CDR2 SYGVKD. One entry per CDR3 protein results from TCRdb running MiXCR on the RACE reads. The sample holds 80,000 to 100,000 distinct CDR3 sequences, 9.5% to 15% seen once. The time point here: patch test 1, 2 weeks after DPC sensitization. Treatment in this sample: therapeutic diphenylcyclopropenone sensitization with weekly scalp DPC. The sample consisted of whole blood, taken in connection with sensitization to the hapten diphenylcyclopropenone (DPC). The chain joins TRBV10-3 to TRBJ2-7, with 8 bases matching TRBD1. The clonotype was recovered from a woman aged 40 to 50 with alopecia areata. Some clones in this sample may be carry-over from other donors' samples. In DNA form, the CDR3 reads TGTGCCACCAGCGACAGGGGCTACGAGCAGTACTTC. Its protein is CATSDRGYEQYF.